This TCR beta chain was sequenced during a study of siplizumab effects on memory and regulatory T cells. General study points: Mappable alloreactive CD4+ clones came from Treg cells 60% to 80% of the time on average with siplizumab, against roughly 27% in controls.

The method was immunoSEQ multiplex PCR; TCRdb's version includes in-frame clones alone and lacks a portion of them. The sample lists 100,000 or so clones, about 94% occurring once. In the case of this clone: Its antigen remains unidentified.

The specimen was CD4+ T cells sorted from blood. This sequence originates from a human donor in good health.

CDR3 amino acids: CASSLRADSNIQYF. The CDR3 DNA sequence: TGCGCCAGCAGCTTGCGGGCCGACAGTAACATTCAGTACTTC. V and J are TRBV5-1 and TRBJ2-4; D perhaps matches TRBD1 (5 bases). CDR1 is SGHRS and CDR2 is YFSETQ in the germline V gene. Trimming left V 1 base short and J 7 bases short, with 12 bases between. The CDR3 length is 14 residues.